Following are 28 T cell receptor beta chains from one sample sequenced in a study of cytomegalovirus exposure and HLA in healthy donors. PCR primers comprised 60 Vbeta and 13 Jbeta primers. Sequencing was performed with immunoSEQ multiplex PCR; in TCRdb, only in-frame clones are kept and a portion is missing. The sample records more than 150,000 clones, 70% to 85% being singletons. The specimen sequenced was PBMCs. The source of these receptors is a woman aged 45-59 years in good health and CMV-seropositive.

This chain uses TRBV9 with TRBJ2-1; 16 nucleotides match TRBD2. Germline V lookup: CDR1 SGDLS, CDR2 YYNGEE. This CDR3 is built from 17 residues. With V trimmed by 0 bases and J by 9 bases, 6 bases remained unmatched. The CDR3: CASSVETGLAGGREQFF. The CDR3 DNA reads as TGTGCCAGCAGCGTAGAAACGGGACTAGCGGGGGGGCGTGAGCAGTTCTTC. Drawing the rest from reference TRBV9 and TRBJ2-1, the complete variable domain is DSGVTQTPKHLITATGQRVTLRCSPRSGDLSVYWYQQSLDQGLQFLIQYYNGEERAKGNILERFSAQQFPDLHSELNLSSLELGDSALYFCASSVETGLAGGREQFFGPGTRLTVL.

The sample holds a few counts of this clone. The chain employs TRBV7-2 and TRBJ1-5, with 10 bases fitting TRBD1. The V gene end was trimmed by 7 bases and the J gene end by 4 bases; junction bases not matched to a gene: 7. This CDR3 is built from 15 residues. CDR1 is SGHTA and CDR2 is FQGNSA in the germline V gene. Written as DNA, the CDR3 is TGTGCCAGCACCCAAGGGACAGGGGTAAATCAGCCCCAGCATTTT. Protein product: CASTQGTGVNQPQHF.

CDR3 coding DNA: TGTGCCAGCAGCTTAGTTGGGACAGGGGGAATTGCCTACGAGCAGTACTTC. Translated: CASSLVGTGGIAYEQYF. V is TRBV7-9 and J is TRBJ2-7; 11 nucleotides line up with TRBD1. J was trimmed by 2 bases and V by 1 base; bases with no gene match: 7. The CDR3 has 17 residues. Germline CDR1 reads SEHNR; CDR2 reads FQNEAQ (reference sequence).

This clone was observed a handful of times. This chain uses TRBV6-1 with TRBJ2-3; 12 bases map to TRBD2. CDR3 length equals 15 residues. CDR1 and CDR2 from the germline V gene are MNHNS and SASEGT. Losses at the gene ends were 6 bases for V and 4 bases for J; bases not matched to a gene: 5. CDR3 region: CASRSASGGADTQYF. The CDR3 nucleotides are TGTGCCAGCAGGTCCGCTAGCGGGGGGGCAGATACGCAGTATTTT.

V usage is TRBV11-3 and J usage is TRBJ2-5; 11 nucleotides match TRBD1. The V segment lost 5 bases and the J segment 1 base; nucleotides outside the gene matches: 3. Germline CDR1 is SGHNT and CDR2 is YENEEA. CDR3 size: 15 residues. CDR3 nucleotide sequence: TGTGCCAGCAGCCTGGGGACAGGGGGCCAAGAGACCCAGTACTTC. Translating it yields CASSLGTGGQETQYF.

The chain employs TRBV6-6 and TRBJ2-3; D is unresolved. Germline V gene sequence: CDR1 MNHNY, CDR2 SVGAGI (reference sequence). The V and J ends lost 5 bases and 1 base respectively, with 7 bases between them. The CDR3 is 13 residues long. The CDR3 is CASSRVGTDTQYF. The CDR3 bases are TGTGCCAGCAGTCGGGTGGGCACAGATACGCAGTATTTT.

CDR3 coding DNA: TGTGCCAGCAGTTTTCTAGCGGGCACAGATACGCAGTATTTT. This sequence encodes CASSFLAGTDTQYF. The chain joins TRBV27 to TRBJ2-3; 7 bases map to TRBD2. V gave up 3 bases and J gave up 1 base; unmatched junction bases: 1. Germline lookup yields CDR1 MNHEY and CDR2 SMNVEV (reference sequence). The CDR3 has 14 amino acids.

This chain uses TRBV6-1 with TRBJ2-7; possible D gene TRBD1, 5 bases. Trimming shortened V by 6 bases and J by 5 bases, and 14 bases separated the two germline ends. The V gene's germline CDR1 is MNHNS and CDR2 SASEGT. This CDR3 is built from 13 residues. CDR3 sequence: CASRMAGSNEQYF. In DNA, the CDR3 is TGTGCCAGCAGAATGGCAGGGTCCAACGAGCAGTACTTC.

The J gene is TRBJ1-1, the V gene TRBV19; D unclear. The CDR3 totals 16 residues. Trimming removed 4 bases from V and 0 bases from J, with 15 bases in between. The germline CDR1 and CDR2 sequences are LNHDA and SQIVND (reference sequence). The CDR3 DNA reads TGTGCCAGTAGTAGGCCCCGGACTGGGCTGAACACTGAAGCTTTCTTT. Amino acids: CASSRPRTGLNTEAFF.

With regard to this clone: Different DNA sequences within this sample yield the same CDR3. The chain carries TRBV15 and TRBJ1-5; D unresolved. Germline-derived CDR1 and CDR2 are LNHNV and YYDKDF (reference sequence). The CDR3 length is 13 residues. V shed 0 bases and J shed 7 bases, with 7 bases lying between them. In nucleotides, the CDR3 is TGTGCCACCAGCAGAGATCGCGCACAGCCCCAGCATTTT. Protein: CATSRDRAQPQHF.

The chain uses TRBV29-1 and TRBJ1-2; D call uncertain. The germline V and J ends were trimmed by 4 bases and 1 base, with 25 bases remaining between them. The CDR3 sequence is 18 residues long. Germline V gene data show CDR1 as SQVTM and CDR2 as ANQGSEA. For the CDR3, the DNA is TGCAGCGTTGGACCTGAGAACATCGACGGCGGGATTAACTATGGCTACACCTTC. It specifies CSVGPENIDGGINYGYTF.

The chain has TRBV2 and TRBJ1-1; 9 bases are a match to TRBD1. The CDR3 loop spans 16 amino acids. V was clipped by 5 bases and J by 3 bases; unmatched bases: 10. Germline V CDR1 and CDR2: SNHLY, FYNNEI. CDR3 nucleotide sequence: TGTGCCAGCAGTCCCACAGGGGGCCATTGGGACACTGAAGCTTTCTTT. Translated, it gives CASSPTGGHWDTEAFF.

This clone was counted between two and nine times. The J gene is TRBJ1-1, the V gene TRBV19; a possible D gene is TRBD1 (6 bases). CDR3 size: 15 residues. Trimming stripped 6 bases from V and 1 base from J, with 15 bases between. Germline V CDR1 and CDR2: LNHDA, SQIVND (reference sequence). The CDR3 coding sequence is TGTGCCAGTAGCTACATCAGGGGAAAGAACACTGAAGCTTTCTTT. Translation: CASSYIRGKNTEAFF.

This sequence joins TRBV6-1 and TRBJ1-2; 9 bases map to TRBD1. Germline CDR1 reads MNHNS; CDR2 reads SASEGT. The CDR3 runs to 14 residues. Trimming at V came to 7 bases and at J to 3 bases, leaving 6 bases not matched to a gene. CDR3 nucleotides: TGTGCCAGCAACTCACAGGGGGCTGACTATGGCTACACCTTC. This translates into CASNSQGADYGYTF.

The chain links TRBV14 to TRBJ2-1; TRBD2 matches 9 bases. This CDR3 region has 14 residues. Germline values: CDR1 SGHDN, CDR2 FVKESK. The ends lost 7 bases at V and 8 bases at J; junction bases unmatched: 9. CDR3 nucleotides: TGTGCCAGCAACCTAGCGGGGACCGAGCATGAGCAGTTCTTC. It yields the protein CASNLAGTEHEQFF.

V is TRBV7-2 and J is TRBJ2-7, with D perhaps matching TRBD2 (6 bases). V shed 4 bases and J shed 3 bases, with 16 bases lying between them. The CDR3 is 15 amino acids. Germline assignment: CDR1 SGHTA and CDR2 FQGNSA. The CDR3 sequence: CASSSGTTSLYEQYF. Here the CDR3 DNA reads TGTGCCAGCAGCTCCGGGACCACTAGCCTCTACGAGCAGTACTTC.

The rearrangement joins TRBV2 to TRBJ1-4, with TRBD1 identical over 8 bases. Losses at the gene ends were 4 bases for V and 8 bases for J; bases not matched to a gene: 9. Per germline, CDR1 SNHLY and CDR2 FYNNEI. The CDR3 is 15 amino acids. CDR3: CASSGGTGQREKLFF. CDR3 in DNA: TGTGCCAGCAGTGGCGGGACAGGTCAACGGGAAAAACTGTTTTTT.

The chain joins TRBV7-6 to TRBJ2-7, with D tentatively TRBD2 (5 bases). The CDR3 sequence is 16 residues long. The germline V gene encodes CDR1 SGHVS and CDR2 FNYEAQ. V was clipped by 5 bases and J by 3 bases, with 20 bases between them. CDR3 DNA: TGTGCCAGCAGCCCTTCTGGGCGGGCCGTTAACTACGAGCAGTACTTC. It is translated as CASSPSGRAVNYEQYF.

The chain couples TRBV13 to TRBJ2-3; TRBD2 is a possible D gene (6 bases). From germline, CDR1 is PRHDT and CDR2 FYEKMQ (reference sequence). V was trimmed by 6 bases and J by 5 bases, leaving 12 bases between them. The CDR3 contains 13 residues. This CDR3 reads CASSHSGGDTQYF. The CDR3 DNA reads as TGTGCCAGCAGTCATTCCGGGGGAGATACGCAGTATTTT.

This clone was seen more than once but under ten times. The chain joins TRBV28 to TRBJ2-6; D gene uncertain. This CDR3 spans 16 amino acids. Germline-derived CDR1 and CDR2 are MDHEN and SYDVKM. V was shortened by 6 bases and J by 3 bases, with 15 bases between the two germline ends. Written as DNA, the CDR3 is TGTGCCAGCAGCCCCAAGGAACGGAGTGGGGCCAACGTCCTGACTTTC. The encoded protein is CASSPKERSGANVLTF.

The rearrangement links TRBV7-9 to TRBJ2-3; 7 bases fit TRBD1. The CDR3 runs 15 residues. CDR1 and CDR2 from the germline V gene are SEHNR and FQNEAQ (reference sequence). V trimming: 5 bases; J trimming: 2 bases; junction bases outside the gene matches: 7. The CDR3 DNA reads TGTGCCAGCAGCACCACGGGACAGCTCACAGATACGCAGTATTTT. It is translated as CASSTTGQLTDTQYF.

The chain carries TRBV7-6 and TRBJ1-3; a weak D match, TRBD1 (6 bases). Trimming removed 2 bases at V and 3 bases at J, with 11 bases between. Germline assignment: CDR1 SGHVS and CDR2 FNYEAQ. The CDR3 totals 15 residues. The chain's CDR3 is CASSLYRASGNTIYF. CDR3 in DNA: TGTGCCAGCAGCTTATACAGGGCTAGTGGAAACACCATATATTTT.

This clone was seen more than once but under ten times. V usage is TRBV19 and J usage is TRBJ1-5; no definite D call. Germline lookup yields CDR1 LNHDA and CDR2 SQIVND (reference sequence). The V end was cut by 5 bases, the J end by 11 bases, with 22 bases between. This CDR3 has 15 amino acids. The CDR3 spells CASSHLTAGSKAQHF. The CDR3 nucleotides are TGTGCCAGTAGTCACTTAACGGCGGGGAGTAAGGCCCAGCATTTT.

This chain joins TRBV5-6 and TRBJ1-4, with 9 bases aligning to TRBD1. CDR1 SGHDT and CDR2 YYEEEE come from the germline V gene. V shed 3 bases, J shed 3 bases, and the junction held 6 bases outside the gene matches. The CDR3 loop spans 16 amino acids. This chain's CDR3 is CASSSRQGGANEKLFF. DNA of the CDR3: TGTGCCAGCAGCTCCCGACAGGGGGGCGCTAATGAAAAACTGTTTTTT.

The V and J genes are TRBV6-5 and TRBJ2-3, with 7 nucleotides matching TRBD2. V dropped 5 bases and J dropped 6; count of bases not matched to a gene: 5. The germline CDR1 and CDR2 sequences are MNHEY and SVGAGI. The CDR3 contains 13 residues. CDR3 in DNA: TGTGCCAGCAGTGCACTAGCGAGGGATACGCAGTATTTT. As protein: CASSALARDTQYF.

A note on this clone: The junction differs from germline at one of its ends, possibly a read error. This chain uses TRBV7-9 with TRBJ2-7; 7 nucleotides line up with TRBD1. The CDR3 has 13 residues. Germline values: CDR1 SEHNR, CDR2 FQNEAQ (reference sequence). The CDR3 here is CSSSLAQGFEQYF. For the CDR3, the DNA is TGTTCCAGCAGCTTAGCACAGGGGTTCGAGCAGTACTTC.

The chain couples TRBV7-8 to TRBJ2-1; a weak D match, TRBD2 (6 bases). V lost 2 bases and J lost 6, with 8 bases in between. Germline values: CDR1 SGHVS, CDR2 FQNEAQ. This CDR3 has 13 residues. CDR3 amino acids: CASSLSSVNEQFF. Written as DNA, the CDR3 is TGTGCCAGCAGCTTATCTAGCGTCAATGAGCAGTTCTTC.

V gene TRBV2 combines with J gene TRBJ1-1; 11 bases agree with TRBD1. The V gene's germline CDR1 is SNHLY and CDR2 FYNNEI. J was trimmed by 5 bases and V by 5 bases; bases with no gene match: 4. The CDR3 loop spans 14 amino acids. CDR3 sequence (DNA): TGTGCCAGCAGTAGGACAGGGGGCGGAACTGAAGCTTTCTTT. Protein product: CASSRTGGGTEAFF.